This T cell receptor (beta chain) is from a study of cytomegalovirus exposure and HLA in healthy donors (dated by TCRdb to the late 2010s). Regarding the complete study: An earlier analysis of some 550 of the donors reported about 290 Gb of sequence data and more than 90 million unique TCR beta sequences from around 200 million T cells. Genome-wide SNP genotypes for about 65% of the roughly 670 donors were used in a later genetic analysis, which treated that subset as a discovery cohort. Class I and class II HLA loci were covered by the typing at four-digit resolution. The study aimed to test whether signatures of past pathogen exposure could be identified by cataloging public T cell receptors. Because of strong linkage in the cohort, five DR-DQ haplotypes were treated as single units for association and clustering. The number of donors typed differed by locus, with 629-630 for A, B, C, DRB1 and DQB1, roughly 520 for DQA1, nearly 610 for DPA1, and 400 to 490 for DPB1. Among some 400 genotyped donors of the cohort, an average of approximately 220,000 unique TCR beta nucleotide sequences was sequenced per donor, of which approximately 19% were non-productive. Donor age, sex, ethnicity and CMV serostatus were compiled alongside the repertoire data. Along with the roughly 670-subject first cohort, a separate validation cohort of around 110 different subjects was used. Approximately 300 gigabases of sequencing data and around 88 million unique TCR sequences made up an early release that covered nearly 650 HLA-typed donors. To study patterns of TCR occurrence, a later analysis re-analyzed previously published TCR beta repertoires from just over 650 donors and added high-resolution HLA genotyping. Of the 398 genotyped donors, 81% were placed in the genetic ancestry cluster associated with self-reported Caucasian donors. To predict cytomegalovirus infection status, the study combined high-throughput TCR immunosequencing, statistical association of individual TCRs with disease status, and machine learning. An earlier analysis of several hundred of the donors applied high-throughput TCR beta sequencing to assess whether each TCR beta V gene segment acted as functional or pseudogenic. Every repertoire in the discovery cohort had been generated on one and the same sequencing platform. The study used immunosequencing to profile the T cell repertoires of approximately 640 subjects and linked those repertoires to cytomegalovirus serostatus. Rather than drawing on any new phenotypic data, the later analysis identified candidate immune exposures from TCR beta sequences and the way those sequences occurred across donors. Broad study findings and their caveats: In a later analysis, TCR association rates were found to vary across HLA loci, with the most associated TCRs seen for DRB1 alleles and the fewest for HLA-C alleles. The authors suggested that the approach could potentially be extended to other disease states and immunological phenotypes. The classifier was reported to diagnose cytomegalovirus status with high specificity and sensitivity in both the original and validation cohorts. In vitro tests confirmed that three of the cytomegalovirus-associated TCR beta chains recognize cytomegalovirus antigens. In a later genetic analysis, a missense DCLRE1C variant was associated with V-gene and J-gene trimming of TCR beta chains, and the association was replicated in an independent cohort. A total of fewer than 200 TCR beta chains were listed by the study as associated with cytomegalovirus. CMV serostatus was the only immune exposure information available for the cohort. Correlated functional status among segregating V segments might reflect linkage disequilibrium, but an unknown experimental factor could not be ruled out. In a later analysis, several top co-occurrence clusters were reported to appear linked to parvovirus B19, influenza, CMV and Epstein-Barr virus. A later analysis found that HLA-associated TCR beta chains were more clonally expanded and had lower generation probabilities than equally common non-associated chains. Because HLA typing was unavailable for some donors at each locus, only the typed subset was used in association tests. A further reported finding was that TCR beta sequences accurately predicted the HLA-A and HLA-B alleles for most subjects in the first cohort. Some IMGT-functional V segments, including TRBV6-2 and TRBV6-3, could not be distinguished by the 87-base-pair reads and were therefore excluded. In an earlier analysis of some 500 of the donors, most TCR beta V segments were observed in productive rearrangements about 87% or about 30% of the time, broadly matching IMGT annotations. While some public TCRs were present in many individuals, most TCR sequences turned up only very rarely across donors. Presence/absence analyses assumed roughly uniform sequencing depth across donors, an assumption that may not hold. Compared with the approximately 700-donor mean, donors in an Asian-associated ancestry cluster had fewer N-insertions in productive TCRs, according to a later genetic analysis. A cluster of highly shared sequence variants was judged likely to be a technical artifact of the sequencing pipeline. The earlier analysis of a few hundred of the donors excluded roughly 16 rarely observed V segments, including chromosome 9 orphons, because counts were too low. At a false discovery rate of 0.05, a later analysis linked 16,951 TCR beta sequences to specific HLA alleles. Assigning TCR associations to individual alleles was difficult when HLA alleles, especially DR and DQ, strongly co-occurred. The cohort was sequenced for TCR beta chains only, and without alpha or paired-chain data the features that could be detected were limited. According to a later analysis, most CMV-associated TCR beta chains appeared to be HLA-restricted, and the HLA associations seemed to be driven largely by CMV exposure.

Library preparation employed the immunoSEQ multiplex PCR assay. The multiplex PCR relied on a mix of 60 forward primers for TCR Vbeta segments and 13 reverse primers for TCR Jbeta segments. A multiplex PCR assay on genomic DNA amplified the CDR3 region of rearranged TCR beta genes. On the Illumina HiSeq System, the amplified TCR beta libraries were sequenced as 87-base-pair reads. In the source study's methods: Across the roughly 700 repertoires, a later analysis counted some 81 million unique TCR beta chains, roughly 11 million of which were shared by at least two donors. Raw reads were error-corrected and collapsed into unique sequences with a nearest-neighbor algorithm that merged closely related sequences to remove PCR and sequencing errors. Alignment of CDR3 sequences to IMGT reference sequences was used to assign V, D and J gene segments. For a sequence to be retained, at least a six-nucleotide match to both a V gene segment and a J gene segment was required. Rearrangements were classified as productive when the CDR3 lacked stop codons and remained in frame with V and J, and all other rearrangements were classified as non-productive. CDR3 was defined according to IMGT convention as the region running from the second conserved V-encoded cysteine to the conserved J-encoded phenylalanine. The earlier analysis of some 600 of the donors excluded sequences that lacked an unambiguous match to a single V gene segment. An earlier analysis of roughly 590 of the donors called V segments functional above 56.7% productive rearrangements and segregating when the between-donor standard deviation exceeded 5%. To diagnose cytomegalovirus status from the catalog of TCR beta chain sequences, a statistical classification framework was built. A later analysis assigned V and J genes by comparing TCR nucleotide sequences with IMGT/GENE-DB human TR gene sequences. In a later analysis, CDR3 sequences and most-parsimonious VDJ recombination scenarios were assigned using the TCRdist pipeline. In a later analysis, every TCR beta chain was defined by the combination of its CDR3 amino acid sequence and its V-gene family, and reads without a unique V-gene family were dropped. As a way to deal with suspected cross-contamination and a sequencing artifact, a later analysis dropped 450 to 700 nucleotide sequences that were highly shared and had low generation probability. In a later analysis, a clonal expansion index for each public chain was calculated from normalized within-repertoire ranks of inferred template counts. In a later analysis, generation probabilities were computed using a VDJ recombination model fitted to out-of-frame rearrangements, and the results were checked against IGoR. A later analysis scored TCR-TCR, TCR-HLA and TCR-CMV co-occurrence with hypergeometric tests, applying a repertoire-size bias correction to TCR pairs. False discovery rates were estimated in a later analysis by permuting HLA or CMV assignments 20 times. A later analysis grouped co-occurring TCRs with DBSCAN, adding TCRdist sequence similarity when clustering within HLA-allele-positive subsets. Repertoires with fewer than 30,000 or more than 120,000 public chains, plus five repertoires with anomalous nucleotide sharing, were excluded from co-occurrence clustering. Sourced from immuneACCESS, this table was stored by TCRdb with only in-frame sequences that have V and J called. A share of the clones is absent; for the studies checked, an unresolved V gene accounts for under half, and the remainder has no known explanation. For V, J and clone size, that table is used; D and trimming come from the DNA. The sample table shows 120,000 to 150,000 clones, and over 70% are seen once. The ten largest make up about 6.7% of the sample.

In the case of this clone: The antigen it recognizes is unknown. Per-nucleotide qualities are absent, and no much larger clonotype sits a single base away.

The cysteine opens and the phenylalanine closes a CDR3 of 16 amino acids. Left in the record is the CDR3 DNA by itself, 48 bases read in frame from the first base. CDR1 and CDR2 are read off the germline V gene as LGHNA and YNFKEQ. The cohort consisted of hundreds of healthy bone marrow donors. At the time of sampling, every cohort member was nominally healthy, though immune exposures that went unrecorded were likely present. The donor was CMV seropositive and was included in the group of approximately 310 seropositive cohort members. A peripheral blood sample was collected from each donor, and TCR beta sequencing was performed on peripheral blood mononuclear cells. Genomic DNA was extracted from the blood cell samples with the Qiagen DNeasy Blood Extraction Kit.

Sequencing used PBMCs. The chain links TRBV4-2 with TRBJ2-5, with TRBD2 identical over 9 junction bases. The J call may not be correct, given that the DNA end is closer to TRBJ2-7. The TCR was taken from a woman aged 40 to 49 in good health and CMV-seropositive. The CDR3 region reads CASSQGPSGVPYEQYF. The DNA sequence follows: TGTGCCAGCAGCCAAGGTCCTAGCGGGGTACCCTACGAGCAGTACTTC.